Described below is a single TCR beta chain sequence and its context. Original methodology: Quantification of nucleated cells was approximated via reference gene primer amplification. The data were produced by immunoSEQ multiplex PCR, yet TCRdb's version contains in-frame clones alone and is incomplete. That table furnishes V, J and clone size, whereas the DNA furnished D and trimming. The sample lists roughly 320,000 clones; around 89% were seen once. This sample is drawn from a study of blood T cell repertoires in COVID-19. The wider study: Researchers got acute and convalescent COVID-19 samples from the United States, Italy and Spain. T cells, B-cell-depleted T cells, or PBMCs provided the cDNA or gDNA that served as material.

This CDR3 has 15 residues. With V trimmed by 4 bases and J by 2 bases, 3 bases remained unmatched. The germline gives CDR1 SGHTA, CDR2 FQGTGA. The sequenced material came from peripheral blood. V is TRBV7-3 and J is TRBJ2-1; 9 bases line up with TRBD1. The sequence was collected from a woman between 50 and 59 years old with COVID-19, enrolled during active disease. The CDR3 region has the DNA TGTGCCAGCAGCTCAAGGACAGGGGCCTACAATGAGCAGTTCTTC. It yields the protein CASSSRTGAYNEQFF.